The T cell receptor beta chain described here comes from a study of T-cell memory formation after mild COVID-19. TCRdb reprocessed the 5' RACE reads with MiXCR, giving one entry per CDR3 protein. The sample lists just over 350,000 distinct CDR3 sequences; over 13% were seen once. V gave up 7 bases and J gave up 3 bases, with 10 bases separating them. CDR1 and CDR2 from the germline V gene are ENHRY and SYGVKD. This CDR3 comprises 13 residues. This clonotype was sampled from a young man who had mild COVID-19 (a few samples of this study predate the infection). Cell type and time point are not known. V is TRBV10-3 and J is TRBJ1-5, with D unresolved. Sequencing was performed on PBMCs or a T cell subset sorted from them (not recorded which). CDR3 amino acids: CAIKGRSNQPQHF. CDR3 nucleotide sequence: TGTGCCATCAAGGGCAGATCCAATCAGCCCCAGCATTTT.